The present T cell receptor (beta chain) was sequenced within a study of cytomegalovirus exposure and HLA in healthy donors. Germline lookup yields CDR1 SGHTA and CDR2 FQGNSA. This CDR3 has 13 amino acids. The germline V and J ends were trimmed by 4 bases and 2 bases, with 7 bases remaining between them. This PCR relied on a set of 60 Vbeta primers and 13 Jbeta primers. Some clones are missing from TCRdb's copy, which holds only in-frame ones; the method was immunoSEQ multiplex PCR. The data hold over 95,000 clones, with roughly three quarters observed a single time. This clone has more than one count but fewer than ten.

The sequencing input was PBMCs. The TCR comes from a female donor in good health and CMV-seronegative. The chain links TRBV7-2 to TRBJ2-3; unclear D gene. This CDR3 is CASSYQVTDTQYF. The CDR3 nucleotides are TGTGCCAGCAGCTACCAGGTCACAGATACGCAGTATTTT.